These 26 T cell receptor beta chains originate from one sample sequenced in a study of technical replicates of blood from a few donors. TCRdb's table, derived via immunoSEQ multiplex PCR, lists solely in-frame clones and lacks some. The repertoire holds fewer than 95,000 clones, with 90% to 95% as singletons. The material sequenced was T cells isolated from PBMCs. The receptors shown here come from a human donor in good health.

This chain links TRBV14 with TRBJ2-7; 12 nucleotides align to TRBD2. The CDR3 contains 20 residues. V lost 3 bases and J lost 3; bases outside the gene matches: 18. The germline CDR1 and CDR2 sequences are SGHDN and FVKESK. The CDR3 sequence: CASSHRHLTTSGRAYYEQYF. The DNA of the CDR3 is TGTGCCAGCAGCCACCGCCACCTTACGACTAGCGGGAGAGCCTACTACGAGCAGTACTTC. The full variable domain, completed using reference TRBV14 and TRBJ2-7, is EAGVTQFPSHSVIEKGQTVTLRCDPISGHDNLYWYRRVMGKEIKFLLHFVKESKQDESGMPNNRFLAERTGGTYSTLKVQPAELEDSGVYFCASSHRHLTTSGRAYYEQYFGPGTRLTVT.

This clone was detected only once. The V and J genes are TRBV10-1 and TRBJ2-7, with 9 nucleotides matching TRBD2. With V trimmed by 7 bases and J by 0 bases, 16 bases remained unmatched. Germline lookup yields CDR1 WNHNN and CDR2 SYGVQD (reference sequence). The CDR3 contains 18 residues. The CDR3 region has the DNA TGCGCCAGCATTCCCGCCCCGGGGACTAGCAGACACTCCTACGAGCAGTACTTC. Translation gives CASIPAPGTSRHSYEQYF.

J is TRBJ1-2 and V is TRBV4-2, with D possibly TRBD1 on 6 matching bases. Germline V CDR1 and CDR2: LGHNA, YNFKEQ. The V gene lost 2 bases and the J gene lost 0 bases, with 13 bases spanning the gap. CDR3 length equals 16 residues. The CDR3 protein is CASSQNGRGPNYGYTF. The CDR3 DNA follows: TGTGCCAGCAGCCAAAACGGCAGGGGACCTAACTATGGCTACACCTTC.

A single count supports this clone. V is TRBV7-9 and J is TRBJ2-7; D is perhaps TRBD1 (6 bases). Per the germline V gene, CDR1 is SEHNR and CDR2 is FQNEAQ (reference sequence). Trimming stripped 1 base from V and 7 bases from J, with 26 bases between. The CDR3 extends over 18 amino acids. The CDR3 nucleotides read TGTGCCAGCAGCTTAGTTGGCAGGGGAGAGTTACTCCTGAATGAGCAGTACTTC. Its translation: CASSLVGRGELLLNEQYF.

This clone has just one count. V and J are TRBV5-4 and TRBJ1-6; no definite D call. CDR3 length: 13 residues. Germline V gene data show CDR1 as SGHNT and CDR2 as YYREEE (reference sequence). Trimming stripped 1 base from V and 8 bases from J, with 7 bases between. The CDR3 reads CASSLFIDSPLHF. The CDR3 nucleotides read TGTGCCAGCAGCTTGTTTATCGATTCACCCCTCCACTTT.

The chain has TRBV27 and TRBJ2-7; 7 positions agree with TRBD1. The CDR3 is 13 residues long. J gave up 2 bases and V 3 bases, and 1 base lay outside the gene matches. Germline V gene lookup returns CDR1 MNHEY and CDR2 SMNVEV (reference sequence). CDR3 protein: CASSLQGAYEQYF. CDR3 DNA sequence: TGTGCCAGCAGTTTGCAGGGGGCCTACGAGCAGTACTTC.

The rearrangement links TRBV9 to TRBJ2-3; 11 bases map to TRBD2. J lost 2 bases, V lost 5 bases, and 4 bases had no gene match. Per the germline V gene, CDR1 is SGDLS and CDR2 is YYNGEE. The CDR3 is made up of 15 amino acids. CDR3 sequence (DNA): TGTGCCAGCAGGAAACTAGCGGGGGCCACAGATACGCAGTATTTT. Translation: CASRKLAGATDTQYF.

The V gene is TRBV5-1, the J gene TRBJ2-1, with 9 bases fitting TRBD1. The CDR3 spans 14 residues. Trimming removed 3 bases from V and 6 bases from J; junction bases left unmatched: 4. CDR1 is SGHRS, CDR2 YFSETQ, per germline. CDR3 nucleotides: TGCGCCAGCAGCTACCGGGACAGGGCCAATGAGCAGTTCTTC. It yields the protein CASSYRDRANEQFF.

J is TRBJ2-3 and V is TRBV6-1, with D uncertain. The CDR3 sequence is 15 residues long. V gave up 0 bases and J gave up 2 bases, with 9 bases separating them. CDR1 and CDR2 from the germline V gene are MNHNS and SASEGT. The CDR3 nucleotides are TGTGCCAGCAGTGAAGCGAACAGACCCACAGATACGCAGTATTTT. Residues: CASSEANRPTDTQYF.

The chain links TRBV2 to TRBJ2-2; no firm D call. CDR3 length: 11 amino acids. CDR1 is SNHLY and CDR2 is FYNNEI in the germline V gene. V lost 8 bases, J lost 3 bases, and 4 bases lay in between. The chain's CDR3 is CASLYTGELFF. The CDR3 coding sequence is TGTGCCAGCCTTTACACCGGGGAGCTGTTTTTT.

The chain links TRBV5-4 to TRBJ2-1; 9 bases map to TRBD2. The trim removed 4 bases at V and 2 bases at J, leaving 7 bases unmatched. Looked up from germline, CDR1 is SGHNT and CDR2 is YYREEE (reference sequence). The CDR3 runs to 16 residues. In DNA form, the CDR3 reads TGTGCCAGCAGCCCCGGTAGGACTAGCGCCTACAATGAGCAGTTCTTC. Amino acid sequence: CASSPGRTSAYNEQFF. Using reference TRBV5-4 and TRBJ2-1 for the parts outside the CDR3, the full variable domain is ETGVTQSPTHLIKTRGQQVTLRCSSQSGHNTVSWYQQALGQGPQFIFQYYREEENGRGNFPPRFSGLQFPNYSSELNVNALELDDSALYLCASSPGRTSAYNEQFFGPGTRLTVL.

The chain links TRBV28 to TRBJ1-5; no firm D call. Looked up from germline, CDR1 is MDHEN and CDR2 is SYDVKM. V lost 3 bases and J lost 7, with 7 bases in between. The CDR3 length is 12 residues. CDR3 DNA: TGTGCCAGCAGTTTTAGGAGGCAGCCCCAGCATTTT. Residues: CASSFRRQPQHF. The complete variable domain, with remaining parts taken from reference TRBV28 and TRBJ1-5, reads DVKVTQSSRYLVKRTGEKVFLECVQDMDHENMFWYRQDPGLGLRLIYFSYDVKMKEKGDIPEGYSVSREKKERFSLILESASTNQTSMYLCASSFRRQPQHFGDGTRLSIL.

The chain joins TRBV5-1 to TRBJ1-1; tentative D call: TRBD1 (5 bases). Germline CDR1 reads SGHRS; CDR2 reads YFSETQ. Deletions cut 0 bases from V and 3 bases from J, with 12 bases between. This CDR3 has 15 residues. The CDR3 sequence is CASSLGPGRDTEAFF. The DNA for the CDR3 is TGCGCCAGCAGCTTGGGCCCAGGGAGGGACACTGAAGCTTTCTTT.

This chain joins TRBV5-8 and TRBJ2-2; no definite D call. The CDR3 spans 12 residues. Germline V CDR1 and CDR2: SGHTS, YDEGEE. CDR3 sequence: CALTPATGELFF. As DNA, the CDR3 is TGTGCTCTGACACCCGCCACCGGGGAGCTGTTTTTT.

V and J are TRBV7-3 and TRBJ1-1; D unresolved. V gave up 5 bases and J gave up 1 base, with 8 bases separating them. Germline V gene data show CDR1 as SGHTA and CDR2 as FQGTGA. The CDR3 length is 13 residues. CDR3 nucleotides: TGTGCCAGCAGCCCGAGGGAGAACACTGAAGCTTTCTTT. It codes for CASSPRENTEAFF.

This clone was seen just once. The chain is built from TRBV28 and TRBJ1-4; no firm D call. V gave up 2 bases and J gave up 0 bases, with 10 bases separating them. Germline CDR1 reads MDHEN; CDR2 reads SYDVKM. The CDR3 is 16 amino acids. The CDR3 nucleotides read TGTGCCAGCAGTTTAGCCGCGGAAGCAACTAATGAAAAACTGTTTTTT. Its protein product is CASSLAAEATNEKLFF.

The chain carries TRBV13 and TRBJ2-1; D gene unclear. Germline assignment: CDR1 PRHDT and CDR2 FYEKMQ (reference sequence). CDR3 size: 11 residues. Deletions cut 6 bases from V and 3 bases from J, with 3 bases between. The CDR3 nucleotides read TGTGCCAGCAGTATCTACAATGAGCAGTTCTTC. This encodes CASSIYNEQFF.

This chain connects TRBV4-1 to TRBJ2-7, with 7 bases lining up with TRBD2. Germline trimming cut 4 bases from V and 7 bases from J; bases unmatched to any gene: 10. This CDR3 spans 14 amino acids. Germline loops: CDR1 MGHRA, CDR2 YSYEKL. The CDR3 sequence: CASSPAAGVREQYF. CDR3 DNA sequence: TGCGCCAGCAGCCCGGCGGCGGGAGTGCGGGAGCAGTACTTC.

This chain joins TRBV4-1 and TRBJ1-5, with no clear D. The length of the CDR3 is 15 residues. Germline V gene sequence: CDR1 MGHRA, CDR2 YSYEKL. The germline V and J ends were trimmed by 0 bases and 6 bases, with 12 bases remaining between them. CDR3 coding DNA: TGCGCCAGCAGCCAAGAAGGTCCGGCGGGTCAGCCCCAGCATTTT. This codes for CASSQEGPAGQPQHF.

V is TRBV28 and J is TRBJ2-6; a weak D match, TRBD2 (5 bases). The length of the CDR3 is 14 residues. Trimming cost V 5 bases and J 1 base, with 6 bases left between them. The germline gives CDR1 MDHEN, CDR2 SYDVKM. CDR3 DNA: TGTGCCAGCAGTCGGGATTCTGGGGCCAACGTCCTGACTTTC. Translation: CASSRDSGANVLTF.

V and J are TRBV19 and TRBJ2-2; D is possibly TRBD2 (7 bases). Germline V CDR1 and CDR2: LNHDA, SQIVND (reference sequence). V dropped 6 bases and J dropped 0 bases, with 11 bases sitting between them. This CDR3 comprises 15 residues. CDR3 in amino acids: CASRVGGPNTGELFF. The CDR3 bases are TGTGCCAGTAGAGTGGGGGGGCCGAACACCGGGGAGCTGTTTTTT.

This chain links TRBV6-6 with TRBJ2-7; 11 bases map to TRBD1. The CDR3 covers 15 residues. The V gene end was trimmed by 2 bases and the J gene end by 2 bases; junction bases not matched to a gene: 2. CDR1 is MNHNY and CDR2 is SVGAGI in the germline V gene (reference sequence). CDR3 nucleotides: TGTGCCAGCAGTTACGGGGGACAGGGGGCCTACGAGCAGTACTTC. Protein product: CASSYGGQGAYEQYF.

The chain has TRBV4-1 and TRBJ1-1; 7 positions match TRBD1. CDR1 is MGHRA and CDR2 is YSYEKL in the germline V gene. V was pared by 8 bases and J by 6 bases, with 9 bases of the junction left unmatched. CDR3 length: 13 residues. The CDR3 reads CASSWGDRAEAFF. The CDR3 bases are TGCGCCAGCTCCTGGGGAGACAGGGCTGAAGCTTTCTTT.

This clone was counted between two and nine times. This specimen includes other DNA sequences encoding the same CDR3. CDR3 sequence (DNA): TGTGCCAGCAGCTCGACAGGGGGCACTGAAGCTTTCTTT. This encodes CASSSTGGTEAFF. V usage is TRBV9 and J usage is TRBJ1-1, with 9 nucleotides matching TRBD1. The CDR3 runs to 13 residues. The germline CDR1 and CDR2 sequences are SGDLS and YYNGEE. Trimming took 4 bases from V and 4 from J; bases not matched to a gene: 2.

The genes are TRBV11-2 and TRBJ1-1, with D uncertain. The CDR3 loop spans 15 amino acids. The germline gives CDR1 SGHAT, CDR2 FQNNGV. Trimming took 2 bases from V and 0 from J, leaving 10 bases between them. The CDR3 spells CASSLMVGVNTEAFF. CDR3 sequence (DNA): TGTGCCAGCAGCTTAATGGTCGGTGTGAACACTGAAGCTTTCTTT. Full variable domain (missing parts from reference TRBV11-2 and TRBJ1-1): EAGVAQSPRYKIIEKRQSVAFWCNPISGHATLYWYQQILGQGPKLLIQFQNNGVVDDSQLPKDRFSAERLKGVDSTLKIQPAKLEDSAVYLCASSLMVGVNTEAFFGQGTRLTVV.

The chain is built from TRBV6-1 and TRBJ2-1; 9 nucleotides line up with TRBD2. This CDR3 comprises 14 residues. Germline lookup yields CDR1 MNHNS and CDR2 SASEGT. V lost 5 bases and J lost 7; bases outside the gene matches: 6. The CDR3 DNA is TGTGCCAGCAGTTCGGGACTAGCTGGGAATGAGCAGTTCTTC. This encodes CASSSGLAGNEQFF.